A single sample gave rise to the 26 T cell receptor beta chains below, sequenced in a study of beta chain features in type 1 diabetes. The entirety of the isolated RNA underwent reverse transcription, so expressed TCRB transcripts were sequenced. The method was immunoSEQ multiplex PCR; TCRdb's version includes in-frame clones alone and lacks a portion of them. The table lists under 900,000 clones, around a sixth of them singletons. Sequencing was performed on naive CD4+ T cells from blood. The receptors were gathered from a woman aged 18-29 years in good health.

This clone was seen more than once but under ten times. The chain has TRBV10-2 and TRBJ2-1; D gene unclear. Looked up from germline, CDR1 is WSHSY and CDR2 is SAAADI. Trimming shortened V by 0 bases and J by 15 bases, and 18 bases separated the two germline ends. This CDR3 spans 14 amino acids. The CDR3 bases are TGCGCCAGCAGTGAGTCTTCCTACGGTGGTCGGAGGTTCTTC. Protein sequence: CASSESSYGGRRFF.

About this clone itself: The germline gene is not matched at one end of the junction; a read error may be the cause. This chain connects TRBV5-4 to TRBJ2-2; D remains unclear. This CDR3 region has 18 residues. Per germline, CDR1 SGHNT and CDR2 YYREEE (reference sequence). CDR3 coding DNA: TGCGCCAGCAGCCGGACCGCCGGTCGTTACGTCGACACCGGGGAGCTGTTTTTT. It is translated as CASSRTAGRYVDTGELFF.

The V and J genes are TRBV6-6 and TRBJ1-4; no definite D call. Trimming stripped 4 bases from V and 6 bases from J, with 3 bases between. Germline assignment: CDR1 MNHNY and CDR2 SVGAGI (reference sequence). The CDR3 is 11 residues long. CDR3 bases: TGTGCCAGCAGTTTGGATGAAAAACTGTTTTTT. It translates to CASSLDEKLFF.

V usage is TRBV7-3 and J usage is TRBJ2-3, with 9 bases aligning to TRBD2. V lost 4 bases to trimming and J lost 6 bases; unmatched junction nucleotides: 11. Per the germline V gene, CDR1 is SGHTA and CDR2 is FQGTGA. CDR3 length: 16 residues. The chain's CDR3 is CASSSKAGGRWDTQYF. The CDR3 DNA sequence: TGTGCCAGCAGCTCCAAAGCGGGAGGTCGCTGGGATACGCAGTATTTT.

The V and J genes are TRBV7-3 and TRBJ2-3, with 9 nucleotides matching TRBD2. The junction had 4 bases not matched to a gene; V was cut back by 1 base and J by 5 bases. The CDR3 runs 15 residues. Per the germline V gene, CDR1 is SGHTA and CDR2 is FQGTGA. Written as DNA, the CDR3 is TGTGCCAGCAGCTTAATAGCGGGAGTCGTAGATACGCAGTATTTT. It is translated as CASSLIAGVVDTQYF. Based on the CDR3 plus reference TRBV7-3 and TRBJ2-3, the full variable domain is GAGVSQTPSNKVTEKGKYVELRCDPISGHTALYWYRQSLGQGPEFLIYFQGTGAADDSGLPNDRFFAVRPEGSVSTLKIQRTERGDSAVYLCASSLIAGVVDTQYFGPGTRLTVL.

The V gene is TRBV11-2, the J gene TRBJ2-1; D not resolved. V was trimmed by 2 bases and J by 0 bases, leaving 2 bases between them. This CDR3 has 13 amino acids. Germline V gene data show CDR1 as SGHAT and CDR2 as FQNNGV. In DNA, the CDR3 is TGTGCCAGCAGCTTACACTCCTACAATGAGCAGTTCTTC. Its translation is CASSLHSYNEQFF. Together with reference TRBV11-2 and TRBJ2-1, the CDR3 gives the full variable domain: EAGVAQSPRYKIIEKRQSVAFWCNPISGHATLYWYQQILGQGPKLLIQFQNNGVVDDSQLPKDRFSAERLKGVDSTLKIQPAKLEDSAVYLCASSLHSYNEQFFGPGTRLTVL.

In its sample, this clone was seen a few times. The chain recombines TRBV2 with TRBJ2-3; D unclear. Germline loops: CDR1 SNHLY, CDR2 FYNNEI. V gave up 7 bases and J gave up 1 base, with 18 bases separating them. The CDR3 covers 16 residues. The CDR3 loop is CASTLIGVTGTDTQYF. The CDR3 DNA follows: TGTGCCAGCACTCTAATTGGCGTTACTGGCACAGATACGCAGTATTTT.

This clone was observed a handful of times. This chain uses TRBV5-6 with TRBJ2-1; 7 bases fit TRBD2. The CDR3 is 14 amino acids. From germline, CDR1 is SGHDT and CDR2 YYEEEE. The J segment lost 8 bases and the V segment lost 0 bases, leaving 5 bases of the junction unmatched. In DNA form, the CDR3 reads TGTGCCAGCAGCTTGGCGGGAGGAGTAGATGAGCAGTTCTTC. Its translation: CASSLAGGVDEQFF.

This clone was observed a handful of times. V and J are TRBV6-1 and TRBJ1-2; D perhaps matches TRBD1 (6 bases). CDR3 size: 16 residues. The germline gives CDR1 MNHNS, CDR2 SASEGT. The V gene lost 3 bases and the J gene lost 5 bases, with 19 bases spanning the gap. CDR3 nucleotide sequence: TGTGCCAGCAGTGACCTCCTTTGGGGGGCTAGATATGGCTACACCTTC. Protein sequence: CASSDLLWGARYGYTF.

This chain links TRBV5-5 with TRBJ2-1, with TRBD2 matching over 8 bases. J lost 4 bases, V lost 1 base, and 4 bases had no gene match. Germline CDR1 and CDR2: SGHKS and YYEKEE (reference sequence). This CDR3 has 15 amino acids. CDR3: CASSLTSGSYNEQFF. The CDR3 nucleotides are TGTGCCAGCAGCTTGACTAGCGGATCTTACAATGAGCAGTTCTTC.

Concerning this clone: The junction departs from the called germline gene at one end, perhaps through a read error. This chain links TRBV4-3 with TRBJ2-7; no firm D call. Germline V CDR1 and CDR2: LGHNA, YSLEER. CDR3 length: 16 amino acids. The CDR3, as DNA: TGCGCCAGCAGCCATGGCCCGGGTCAGGCAGCCTACAAGCAGTACTTC. This codes for CASSHGPGQAAYKQYF.

V gene TRBV28 combines with J gene TRBJ1-4; 7 bases map to TRBD1. The V gene end was trimmed by 5 bases and the J gene end by 7 bases; junction bases not matched to a gene: 10. Germline V gene data show CDR1 as MDHEN and CDR2 as SYDVKM. The length of the CDR3 is 15 residues. CDR3 sequence reads: CASSTSRGTGEKLFF. DNA for the CDR3: TGTGCCAGCAGTACATCCAGGGGGACGGGTGAAAAACTGTTTTTT.

The J gene is TRBJ2-1, the V gene TRBV13, with TRBD2 as a possible D gene (6 bases). This CDR3 contains 13 residues. Germline V gives CDR1 PRHDT, CDR2 FYEKMQ (reference sequence). The ends were cut back, 3 bases at V and 9 bases at J, with 12 bases in the middle. The DNA for the CDR3 is TGTGCCAGCAGCTTTTTTAGCGGCGCTGAGCAGTTCTTC. Translated: CASSFFSGAEQFF.

The rearrangement joins TRBV7-3 to TRBJ2-5; D remains unclear. This CDR3 contains 14 residues. The V and J ends lost 6 bases and 0 bases respectively, with 11 bases between them. The germline gives CDR1 SGHTA, CDR2 FQGTGA. CDR3 region: CASSPSVNQETQYF. For the CDR3, the DNA is TGTGCCAGCAGTCCCAGTGTTAACCAAGAGACCCAGTACTTC.

The DNA for the CDR3 is TGCGCCAGCAGTCTCCCAGGGAGGGACGGAGGTAACTATGGCTACACCTTC. This codes for CASSLPGRDGGNYGYTF. The chain uses TRBV23-1 and TRBJ1-2, with TRBD1 as a possible D gene (5 bases). TRBV23-1 is noted as an ORF with a role that remains uncertain. The CDR3 totals 17 residues. Trimming left V 4 bases short and J 1 base short, with 19 bases between.

The chain combines TRBV29-1 with TRBJ1-1; a possible D gene is TRBD1 (5 bases). CDR3 size: 11 residues. V dropped 6 bases and J dropped 0 bases, with 5 bases sitting between them. CDR1 SQVTM and CDR2 ANQGSEA come from the germline V gene. CDR3 region: CSVRVNTEAFF. CDR3 bases: TGCAGCGTCAGGGTGAACACTGAAGCTTTCTTT.

This chain joins TRBV14 and TRBJ2-5, with 7 bases lining up with TRBD1. This CDR3 is built from 16 residues. J was trimmed by 2 bases and V by 3 bases; bases with no gene match: 9. Germline V gives CDR1 SGHDN, CDR2 FVKESK. The CDR3 sequence is CASSHLLQGLQETQYF. In DNA, the CDR3 is TGTGCCAGCAGCCACCTGTTACAGGGGCTACAAGAGACCCAGTACTTC.

J is TRBJ2-1 and V is TRBV9, with D possibly being TRBD1 (5 bases). The CDR3 spans 14 residues. V lost 0 bases and J 7 bases, leaving 11 bases between the germline ends. Germline V gene lookup returns CDR1 SGDLS and CDR2 YYNGEE. Here the CDR3 DNA reads TGTGCCAGCAGCGTAGGAGGAAAGGGGAATGAGCAGTTCTTC. This sequence encodes CASSVGGKGNEQFF.

This clone was detected only a few times. V gene TRBV19 combines with J gene TRBJ1-5; 7 nucleotides match TRBD1. The junction had 9 bases not matched to a gene; V was cut back by 3 bases and J by 4 bases. Germline V gene sequence: CDR1 LNHDA, CDR2 SQIVND (reference sequence). The CDR3 runs to 16 residues. The CDR3 here is CASSIPTGLGNQPQHF. CDR3 nucleotide sequence: TGTGCCAGTAGTATCCCGACAGGGTTGGGAAATCAGCCCCAGCATTTT.

The chain links TRBV19 to TRBJ2-2; D perhaps matches TRBD2 (5 bases). Germline-derived CDR1 and CDR2 are LNHDA and SQIVND (reference sequence). The ends were cut back, 7 bases at V and 5 bases at J, with 11 bases in the middle. CDR3 length: 13 amino acids. CDR3 in amino acids: CASNTGRTGELFF. The CDR3 DNA sequence: TGTGCCAGTAACACGGGAAGAACCGGGGAGCTGTTTTTT.

This rearrangement joins TRBV7-8 to TRBJ2-1; 9 bases match TRBD2. The ends lost 4 bases at V and 3 bases at J; junction bases unmatched: 7. This CDR3 contains 16 residues. The germline V gene has CDR1 SGHVS and CDR2 FQNEAQ. CDR3 nucleotide sequence: TGTGCCAGCAGCTCCTCCGGGACTAGCATCTACAATGAGCAGTTCTTC. Residues: CASSSSGTSIYNEQFF.

In the case of this clone: This CDR3 is also generated by other DNA sequences in the sample. The chain joins TRBV4-3 to TRBJ2-3; 9 positions match TRBD1. The CDR3 is made up of 15 amino acids. Losses at the gene ends were 4 bases for V and 2 bases for J; bases not matched to a gene: 4. From germline, CDR1 is LGHNA and CDR2 YSLEER. The CDR3 loop reads CASSPGQGYTDTQYF. The CDR3 region has the DNA TGCGCCAGCAGCCCGGGACAGGGTTACACAGATACGCAGTATTTT.

This clone has more than one count but fewer than ten. The chain carries TRBV7-2 and TRBJ1-2; possibly TRBD1 for D (6 bases). The CDR3 has 13 residues. V was clipped by 5 bases and J by 8 bases, with 15 bases between them. Germline V gene data show CDR1 as SGHTA and CDR2 as FQGNSA. CDR3 region: CASSLRDIGGYTF. CDR3 bases: TGTGCCAGCAGCCTAAGGGACATAGGGGGCTACACCTTC.

The rearrangement joins TRBV7-9 to TRBJ2-5; a weak D match, TRBD2 (7 bases). CDR1 SEHNR and CDR2 FQNEAQ come from the germline V gene (reference sequence). The CDR3 covers 13 residues. Trimming cost V 7 bases and J 2 bases, with 11 bases left between them. CDR3 sequence reads: CASNRGAQETQYF. CDR3 sequence (DNA): TGTGCCAGCAATCGGGGGGCACAAGAGACCCAGTACTTC.

The V gene is TRBV9, the J gene TRBJ1-1, with D hard to call. With 0 bases removed from V and 5 bases from J, the gap between germline ends came to 11 bases. This CDR3 is 14 amino acids long. Germline V gene sequence: CDR1 SGDLS, CDR2 YYNGEE. The chain's CDR3 is CASSVVSRHTEAFF. CDR3 DNA: TGTGCCAGCAGCGTAGTTTCCAGGCATACTGAAGCTTTCTTT.

The table lists this clone with a few counts. V is TRBV4-2 and J is TRBJ2-3; TRBD1 is a possible D gene (5 bases). This CDR3 has 17 residues. The germline V gene encodes CDR1 LGHNA and CDR2 YNFKEQ. Deletions cut 4 bases from V and 2 bases from J, with 19 bases between. CDR3 residues: CASSPDRGGGTTDTQYF. The CDR3, as DNA: TGTGCCAGCAGCCCAGATAGGGGTGGTGGCACCACAGATACGCAGTATTTT.